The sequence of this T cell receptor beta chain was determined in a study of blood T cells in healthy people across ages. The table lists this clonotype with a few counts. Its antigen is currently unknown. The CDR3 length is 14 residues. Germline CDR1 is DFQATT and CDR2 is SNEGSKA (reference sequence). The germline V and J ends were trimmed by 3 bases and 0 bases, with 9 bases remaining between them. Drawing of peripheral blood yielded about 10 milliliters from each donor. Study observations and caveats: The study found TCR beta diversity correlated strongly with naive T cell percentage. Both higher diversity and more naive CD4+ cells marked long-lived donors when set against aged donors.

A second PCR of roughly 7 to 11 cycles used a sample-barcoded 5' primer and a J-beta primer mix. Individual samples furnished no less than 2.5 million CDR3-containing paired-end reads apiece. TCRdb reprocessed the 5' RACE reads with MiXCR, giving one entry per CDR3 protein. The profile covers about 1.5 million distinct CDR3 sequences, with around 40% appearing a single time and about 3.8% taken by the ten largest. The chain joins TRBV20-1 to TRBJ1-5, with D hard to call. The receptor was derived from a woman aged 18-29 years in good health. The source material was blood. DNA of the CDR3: TGCAGTGCTAGGCTCCCAGATAGCAATCAGCCCCAGCATTTT. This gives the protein CSARLPDSNQPQHF.